Listed here are 3 T cell receptor beta chains from one sample, sequenced in a study of shared clonotypes between healthy human individuals. The method was immunoSEQ multiplex PCR; TCRdb's version includes in-frame clones alone and lacks a portion of them. The data hold hundreds of thousands of clones, with roughly 77% observed a single time. Sequenced sample: PBMCs. These receptors all stem from a woman aged 40-49 years in good health. Some clones in this sample may be carry-over from other donors' samples.

The genes are TRBV7-9 and TRBJ1-3; 7 nucleotides agree with TRBD1. Germline CDR1 and CDR2: SEHNR and FQNEAQ (reference sequence). This CDR3 comprises 13 residues. The ends lost 10 bases at V and 4 bases at J; junction bases unmatched: 7. CDR3 region: CAIPQGTGNTIYF. CDR3 DNA sequence: TGTGCCATCCCACAGGGGACAGGAAACACCATATATTTT. Complete variable domain (other parts from reference TRBV7-9 and TRBJ1-3): DTGVSQNPRHKITKRGQNVTFRCDPISEHNRLYWYRQTLGQGPEFLTYFQNEAQLEKSRLLSDRFSAERPKGSFSTLEIQRTEQGDSAMYLCAIPQGTGNTIYFGEGSWLTVV.

This clone came up once. The rearrangement uses TRBV28 and TRBJ1-1; D gene ambiguous. The CDR3 loop spans 12 amino acids. V dropped 3 bases and J dropped 3 bases, with 5 bases sitting between them. CDR1 and CDR2 (germline): MDHEN, SYDVKM. Here the CDR3 reads CASSFPDTEAFF. DNA for the CDR3: TGTGCCAGCAGTTTTCCGGACACTGAAGCTTTCTTT.

CDR3 in DNA: TGCGCCAGCAGCTTCACAGACGGGAACATTCAGTACTTC. This gives the protein CASSFTDGNIQYF. V and J are TRBV5-1 and TRBJ2-4; D is unclear. The CDR3 consists of 13 residues. V lost 2 bases and J 7 bases, leaving 10 bases between the germline ends. Germline V gene lookup returns CDR1 SGHRS and CDR2 YFSETQ. Combining the CDR3 with reference TRBV5-1 and TRBJ2-4 gives the whole variable domain KAGVTQTPRYLIKTRGQQVTLSCSPISGHRSVSWYQQTPGQGLQFLFEYFSETQRNKGNFPGRFSGRQFSNSRSEMNVSTLELGDSALYLCASSFTDGNIQYFGAGTRLSVL.